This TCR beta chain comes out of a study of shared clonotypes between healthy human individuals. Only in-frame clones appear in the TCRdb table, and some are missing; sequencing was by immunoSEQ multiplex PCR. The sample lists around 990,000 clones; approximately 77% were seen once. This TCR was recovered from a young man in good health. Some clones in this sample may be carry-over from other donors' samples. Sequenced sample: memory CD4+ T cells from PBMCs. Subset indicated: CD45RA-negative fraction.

The CDR3 DNA sequence: TGTGCCAGTAGTGCCGACAGAAATCAGCCCCAGCATTTT. Translated, it gives CASSADRNQPQHF. The chain carries TRBV19 and TRBJ1-5, with D tentatively TRBD1 (5 bases). The CDR3 runs to 13 residues. Per the germline V gene, CDR1 is LNHDA and CDR2 is SQIVND (reference sequence). Trimming pared 5 bases from V and 4 bases from J, leaving 9 bases between.